Listed here is a single T cell receptor (beta chain). Its antigen remains unidentified. No qualities accompany the bases; no much larger clone lies one base away. The data are from a study of blood T cell repertoires in COVID-19 (dated by TCRdb to 2020 to 2021). Background for the entire study: Samples covering the acute and convalescent phases of COVID-19 were provided by collaborators in the United States, Italy and Spain. A de-identified subject ID, COVID-19 status, age in years and sex were almost always included in the sample metadata. The material from the prospective study consisted of cDNA or gDNA derived from T cells, B-cell-depleted T cells, or PBMCs. The repertoires were released in a freely available public database intended as a resource for research on the immune response to SARS-CoV-2. Deeply sampled blood TCRbeta repertoires from subjects exposed to, actively infected with, or recovered from COVID-19 were included in the dataset. Samples came from the ongoing ImmuneRACE study (first 160 participants) plus 1,254 subjects from 6 global collaborators. Where HLA class I and class II types were available, the types were taken from metadata supplied by the sample provider, not from assay-based typing. Study-wide findings and limitations: The quantity of clinical and demographic metadata differed by source and by participant and was supplied without curation.

Collaborating institutions collected whole blood in K2EDTA tubes following their own protocols. For TCRbeta analysis, collaborator samples were shipped as frozen whole blood, as isolated PBMCs, or as DNA extracted from either sample type. The CDR3 holds 15 amino acids from the cysteine to the phenylalanine. Left in the record is the CDR3 DNA by itself, 45 bases read in frame from the first base. CDR1 and CDR2, per the germline V gene, are MNHEY and SVGAGI. V trim: 5 bases; J trim: 2 bases; unmatched bases: 9. The immunoSEQ Assay, a bias-controlled multiplex PCR, was used to amplify TCRbeta CDR3 regions from genomic DNA. The source study handled its data this way. The number of nucleated cells in each sample was estimated from the amplification of reference gene primers within the assay. Sequence reads were collapsed and filtered to measure the absolute abundance of every unique TCRbeta CDR3 rearrangement. For each sample, productive Simpson clonality was calculated as the square root of Simpson's diversity index over productive rearrangements. Imported from immuneACCESS, the table was reduced by TCRdb to in-frame sequences with V and J called. These copies leave out some clones; in studies compared against another copy, an unresolved V gene accounts for under half, and the cause of the remainder is not known. The V and J calls and clone size are taken from that table; D and trimming were inferred from the DNA. Across this sample there are under 250,000 clones, with 65% to 85% seen only once. 9.5% to 15% of the sample is held by the ten biggest clonotypes.

The sequence is built from TRBV6-5 and TRBJ2-7, and TRBD1 aligns with 7 junction nucleotides. The source of this sequence is a human donor in a cohort sampled during active COVID-19. The sample comprised peripheral blood. The CDR3 region has the sequence CASSLSGTATYEQYF. The nucleotides are TGTGCCAGCAGTCTTTCCGGGACAGCCACCTACGAGCAGTACTTC.